This entry concerns a single T cell receptor (beta chain). Methods used by the authors: Amplifying reference gene primers gave estimates of nucleated cell counts. Clones were read by immunoSEQ multiplex PCR, and TCRdb kept only the in-frame ones, dropping some. The D gene and trimming were derived from the DNA, and the V and J assignments and clone size from that table. The sample consists of over 110,000 clones, around nine tenths of them appearing once. The record originates from a study of blood T cell repertoires in COVID-19. The overall study: Acute-phase and convalescent COVID-19 samples originated in the United States, Italy and Spain.

Trimming shortened V by 3 bases and J by 2 bases, and 4 bases separated the two germline ends. The CDR3 covers 11 residues. Per the germline V gene, CDR1 is DFQATT and CDR2 is SNEGSKA (reference sequence). This receptor was identified in a woman between 50 and 59 years old with acute or convalescent COVID-19. This rearrangement joins TRBV20-1 to TRBJ1-2; D call uncertain. Sequenced material: peripheral blood. The CDR3 region has the DNA TGCAGTGCTAGGGCCAACTATGGCTACACCTTC. It specifies CSARANYGYTF.